Listed here is a single TCR beta chain. The target antigen is unknown. These data are taken from a study of CD4+ T cells in melanoma. This table comes from immunoSEQ multiplex PCR, and its TCRdb copy is limited to in-frame clones, with some not included. Of about 110,000 clones detected, roughly 90% appear once; the ten largest clones hold roughly 3.3%. CDR1 is SGHKS, CDR2 YYEKEE, per germline (reference sequence). The CDR3 has 15 amino acids. J lost 6 bases, V lost 1 base, and 3 bases had no gene match. Study outcomes and limitations: Diverse differentiation states were reported for melanoma neoantigen-specific CD4+ T cells.

The sequence derives from a human donor with melanoma. The sequenced sample consisted of peripheral blood. V gene TRBV5-5 combines with J gene TRBJ2-1, with TRBD1 matching 11 bases. As DNA, the CDR3 is TGTGCCAGCAGCTTGACGGGACAGGGGGTCAATGAGCAGTTCTTC. This translates into CASSLTGQGVNEQFF.